The 5 T cell receptor beta chains given below trace back to one sample, sequenced in a study of cytomegalovirus exposure and HLA in healthy donors. PCR primers comprised 60 Vbeta and 13 Jbeta primers. Using immunoSEQ multiplex PCR, the repertoire was profiled, and TCRdb retains in-frame clones only, with some absent. The profile covers approximately 100,000 clones, with 76% appearing a single time and 4.1% taken by the ten largest. The sample consisted of PBMCs. These receptors all come from a middle-aged man in good health and CMV-seronegative.

J is TRBJ2-5 and V is TRBV7-2; D is possibly TRBD1 (5 bases). Germline-derived CDR1 and CDR2 are SGHTA and FQGNSA. The CDR3 loop spans 14 amino acids. V was clipped by 1 base and J by 4 bases, with 10 bases between them. The CDR3 DNA sequence: TGTGCCAGCAGCTTAGATGGCAGGGTAGAGACCCAGTACTTC. Translated, it gives CASSLDGRVETQYF.

V gene TRBV14 combines with J gene TRBJ2-3, with no clear D. Trimming took off 1 base at V and 5 bases at J, with 10 bases between the two ends. The CDR3 sequence is 14 residues long. The germline CDR1 and CDR2 sequences are SGHDN and FVKESK. CDR3 bases: TGTGCCAGCAGCCAAGGGTTTTCGGGAGATACGCAGTATTTT. Translated: CASSQGFSGDTQYF.

The chain links TRBV10-1 to TRBJ2-1; unclear D gene. Trimming removed 2 bases at V and 7 bases at J, with 6 bases between. Germline-derived CDR1 and CDR2 are WNHNN and SYGVQD (reference sequence). There are 12 residues in the CDR3. The CDR3 reads CASSEIANEQFF. DNA of the CDR3: TGCGCCAGCAGTGAGATTGCGAATGAGCAGTTCTTC.

The V call is TRBV5-5, the J call TRBJ2-3, with a weak D call TRBD1 (5 bases). V was clipped by 1 base and J by 1 base, with 19 bases between them. This CDR3 has 18 residues. CDR1 is SGHKS and CDR2 is YYEKEE in the germline V gene (reference sequence). CDR3: CASSLFVGAGAGTDTQYF. The CDR3 coding sequence is TGTGCCAGCAGCTTGTTTGTTGGGGCAGGTGCAGGCACAGATACGCAGTATTTT. Full variable domain (rest looked up from reference TRBV5-5 and TRBJ2-3): DAGVTQSPTHLIKTRGQQVTLRCSPISGHKSVSWYQQVLGQGPQFIFQYYEKEERGRGNFPDRFSARQFPNYSSELNVNALLLGDSALYLCASSLFVGAGAGTDTQYFGPGTRLTVL.

This clone was seen once. The rearrangement joins TRBV6-5 to TRBJ1-4; 7 bases line up with TRBD1. Germline CDR1 is MNHEY and CDR2 is SVGAGI. V dropped 6 bases and J dropped 2; count of bases not matched to a gene: 3. This CDR3 is 14 amino acids long. CDR3 loop: CASRRGQTNEKLFF. The CDR3 coding sequence is TGTGCCAGCAGACGGGGACAGACTAATGAAAAACTGTTTTTT.